These 17 T cell receptor beta chains share one sample of origin, sequenced in a study of T cells in Graves' hyperthyroidism and ophthalmopathy. TCR beta CDR3 regions were amplified from RNA. First-round RT-PCR with HTBI primers amplified the TCR CDR3 region. Each CDR3 protein is one row after TCRdb ran MiXCR on the multiplex PCR reads. The repertoire consists of about 320,000 distinct CDR3 sequences, with about 15% occurring once and the leading ten covering roughly 33%. Specimen: blood. All receptors derive from a man younger than 45 with Graves' hyperthyroidism.

V and J are TRBV25-1 and TRBJ2-5; 8 bases align to TRBD2. Trimming removed 6 bases from V and 5 bases from J; junction bases left unmatched: 11. The CDR3 runs to 15 residues. Looked up from germline, CDR1 is MGHDK and CDR2 is SYGVNS. The CDR3 DNA reads TGTGCCAGCAGCTCCCGGCGGGGGGCGTGGGAGACCCAGTACTTC. Amino acids: CASSSRRGAWETQYF.

This clonotype was picked up many times. The chain employs TRBV28 and TRBJ2-5, with D perhaps TRBD1 or TRBD2 (6 bases each). Per germline, CDR1 MDHEN and CDR2 SYDVKM. Trimming took off 6 bases at V and 5 bases at J, with 16 bases between the two ends. The CDR3 contains 14 residues. The CDR3 DNA is TGTGCCAGCAGCACCACTCGAGGGGGGGAGACCCAGTACTTC. It is translated as CASSTTRGGETQYF.

This clonotype came up many times. V and J are TRBV11-3 and TRBJ2-1, with 9 bases aligning to TRBD2. The V gene's germline CDR1 is SGHNT and CDR2 YENEEA. The length of the CDR3 is 16 residues. Germline trimming cut 3 bases from V and 6 bases from J; bases unmatched to any gene: 9. The CDR3 loop reads CASSFSGGDDGNEQFF. The CDR3 region has the DNA TGTGCCAGCAGCTTTAGCGGGGGTGACGATGGCAATGAGCAGTTCTTC.

The chain carries TRBV11-2 and TRBJ2-7; 12 positions agree with TRBD1. The CDR3 has 17 amino acids. Trimming removed 7 bases from V and 0 bases from J; junction bases left unmatched: 10. CDR1 SGHAT and CDR2 FQNNGV come from the germline V gene. The CDR3 region has the DNA TGTGCCAGCAAACCGGGACAGGGGGCATTGAGCTCCTACGAGCAGTACTTC. This codes for CASKPGQGALSSYEQYF.

This clonotype occurred a few times. This chain joins TRBV6-1 and TRBJ2-2; D ambiguous. Looked up from germline, CDR1 is MNHNS and CDR2 is SASEGT. Trimming removed 6 bases at V and 4 bases at J, with 12 bases between. The CDR3 loop spans 14 amino acids. Written as DNA, the CDR3 is TGTGCCAGCAGCCCGTGGGTTAGCACCGGGGAGCTGTTTTTT. Protein: CASSPWVSTGELFF.

The chain recombines TRBV5-6 with TRBJ2-3, with D unresolved. The CDR3 is made up of 15 amino acids. Germline V CDR1 and CDR2: SGHDT, YYEEEE. Trimming stripped 2 bases from V and 3 bases from J, with 13 bases between. CDR3: CASSFGLSATDTQYF. CDR3 sequence (DNA): TGTGCCAGCAGCTTCGGTTTGTCCGCAACAGATACGCAGTATTTT.

The rearrangement joins TRBV11-3 to TRBJ2-7; tentatively, D is TRBD2 (6 bases). The V end lost 2 bases, the J end lost 4 bases, and 15 bases lay between the germline ends. The CDR3 consists of 15 residues. CDR1 and CDR2 from the germline V gene are SGHNT and YENEEA. The CDR3 loop reads CASSLMRRERYEQYF. CDR3 nucleotides: TGTGCCAGCAGCTTAATGCGCCGGGAGAGGTACGAGCAGTACTTC.

This clonotype turned up a few times. V and J are TRBV15 and TRBJ2-3; no firm D call. CDR1 and CDR2 from the germline V gene are LNHNV and YYDKDF (reference sequence). V was shortened by 3 bases and J by 2 bases, with 6 bases between the two germline ends. The CDR3 is 13 amino acids. CDR3 sequence reads: CATSSRITDTQYF. The CDR3 bases are TGTGCCACCAGCAGCCGGATCACAGATACGCAGTATTTT.

This rearrangement joins TRBV3-1 to TRBJ2-7, with 14 positions matching TRBD2. This CDR3 spans 16 amino acids. With 6 bases clipped from V and 6 bases from J, the junction kept 10 bases outside the gene matches. CDR1 and CDR2 (germline): LGHDT, YNNKEL (reference sequence). The CDR3, as DNA: TGTGCCAGCAGGGGGACTAGCGGGAGATTAAACGGCGAGCAGTACTTC. Translating it yields CASRGTSGRLNGEQYF.

This clonotype was recorded many times. The V call is TRBV28, the J call TRBJ2-3; TRBD1 might be the D (6 bases). CDR1 is MDHEN and CDR2 is SYDVKM in the germline V gene. The CDR3 loop spans 15 amino acids. V gave up 6 bases and J gave up 0 bases, with 13 bases separating them. The DNA of the CDR3 is TGTGCCAGCAGACTCTACAGGGTTAGCACAGATACGCAGTATTTT. Residues: CASRLYRVSTDTQYF.

The table lists this clonotype with a few counts. The genes are TRBV2 and TRBJ1-5, with TRBD1 matching over 7 bases. The CDR3 is 14 residues long. V lost 4 bases and J lost 7; bases outside the gene matches: 7. Germline-derived CDR1 and CDR2 are SNHLY and FYNNEI. The CDR3 loop is CASSGQGYGQPQHF. The DNA of the CDR3 is TGTGCCAGCAGTGGACAGGGATATGGACAGCCCCAGCATTTT.

The chain uses TRBV12-3 or TRBV12-4 and TRBJ2-4; either TRBD1 or TRBD2 may fit D (6 bases each). This CDR3 comprises 14 residues. V lost 6 bases, J lost 8 bases, and 17 bases lay in between. The CDR3 loop is CASSRRGFIDIQYF. Written as DNA, the CDR3 is TGTGCCAGCAGCCGGAGGGGGTTTATAGACATTCAGTACTTC.

This clonotype has ten or more counts. The gene calls are TRBV19 and TRBJ2-1; weak D call: TRBD2 (5 bases). The ends were cut back, 3 bases at V and 1 base at J, with 16 bases in the middle. The CDR3 extends over 17 amino acids. Germline V gene sequence: CDR1 LNHDA, CDR2 SQIVND (reference sequence). The CDR3 is CASSIIFRRGSYNEQFF. CDR3 nucleotides: TGTGCCAGTAGTATTATCTTTCGTCGGGGATCCTACAATGAGCAGTTCTTC.

This chain connects TRBV18 to TRBJ2-7; 8 bases line up with TRBD1. Per germline, CDR1 KGHSH and CDR2 LQKENI. With V trimmed by 5 bases and J by 7 bases, 13 bases remained unmatched. This CDR3 has 15 residues. For the CDR3, the DNA is TGTGCCAGCTCAGCTACGACAGGGGCGATACATGAGCAGTACTTC. Residues: CASSATTGAIHEQYF.

The genes are TRBV7-2 and TRBJ2-3; tentatively, D is TRBD1 (6 bases). The CDR3 runs to 18 residues. V lost 7 bases and J 0 bases, leaving 23 bases between the germline ends. Germline loops: CDR1 SGHTA, CDR2 FQGNSA. The CDR3 region is CASNPSMGAPTSTDTQYF. Here the CDR3 DNA reads TGTGCCAGCAACCCATCGATGGGGGCCCCGACGAGCACAGATACGCAGTATTTT.

The chain has TRBV11-2 and TRBJ2-4; no clear D. Germline CDR1 reads SGHAT; CDR2 reads FQNNGV. Trimming pared 5 bases from V and 3 bases from J, leaving 8 bases between. The CDR3 loop spans 13 amino acids. The CDR3 DNA follows: TGTGCCAGCAGCCCCCCTGGCAAAAACATTCAGTACTTC. Its translation: CASSPPGKNIQYF.

This sequence joins TRBV5-5 and TRBJ2-7; 8 positions match TRBD2. After removal of 4 bases from V and 3 bases from J, the junction contained 12 bases not matched to a gene. The CDR3 runs 16 residues. CDR1 and CDR2 from the germline V gene are SGHKS and YYEKEE (reference sequence). The CDR3 DNA reads TGTGCCAGCAGCCAGATAGGCGGGGGGCTTGACTACGAGCAGTACTTC. It specifies CASSQIGGGLDYEQYF.